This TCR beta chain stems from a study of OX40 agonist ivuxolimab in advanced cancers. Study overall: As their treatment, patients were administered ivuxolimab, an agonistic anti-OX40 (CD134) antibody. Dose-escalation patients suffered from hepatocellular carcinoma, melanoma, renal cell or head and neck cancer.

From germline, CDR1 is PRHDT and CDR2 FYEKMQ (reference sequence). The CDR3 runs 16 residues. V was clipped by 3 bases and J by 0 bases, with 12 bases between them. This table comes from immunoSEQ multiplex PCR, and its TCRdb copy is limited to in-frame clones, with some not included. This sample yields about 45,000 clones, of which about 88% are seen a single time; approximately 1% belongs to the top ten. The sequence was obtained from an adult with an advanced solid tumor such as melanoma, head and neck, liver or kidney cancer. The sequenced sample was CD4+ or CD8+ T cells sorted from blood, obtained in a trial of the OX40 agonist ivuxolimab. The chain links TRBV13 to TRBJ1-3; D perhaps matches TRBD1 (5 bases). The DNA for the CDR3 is TGTGCCAGCAGCTTCGGGACCGGAGCCTCTGGAAACACCATATATTTT. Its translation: CASSFGTGASGNTIYF.